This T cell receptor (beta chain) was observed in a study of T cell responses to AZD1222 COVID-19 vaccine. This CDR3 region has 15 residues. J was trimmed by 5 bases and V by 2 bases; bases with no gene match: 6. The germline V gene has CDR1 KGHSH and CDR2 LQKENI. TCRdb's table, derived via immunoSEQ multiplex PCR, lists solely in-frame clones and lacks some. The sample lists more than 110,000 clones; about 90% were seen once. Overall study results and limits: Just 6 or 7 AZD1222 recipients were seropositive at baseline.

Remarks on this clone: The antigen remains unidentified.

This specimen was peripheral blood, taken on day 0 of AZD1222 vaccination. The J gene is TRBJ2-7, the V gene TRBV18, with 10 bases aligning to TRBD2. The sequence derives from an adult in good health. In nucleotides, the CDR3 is TGTGCCAGCTCACCAGCTAGCGGGGGTTTTCACGAGCAGTACTTC. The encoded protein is CASSPASGGFHEQYF.